This TCR beta chain is from a study of T cells in Graves' hyperthyroidism and ophthalmopathy (dated by TCRdb to the late 2010s). Study-wide context: Peripheral blood samples were taken at the time of initial diagnosis, prior to any treatment. Following sampling, methimazole starting at 30 mg daily was given to hyperthyroidism patients, and high-dose intravenous methylprednisolone was given to ophthalmopathy patients. The 100 or so discovery patients were randomly split 7:3 into training and test sets. Prospective prediction of ophthalmopathy was tested in an independent validation cohort of approximately 19 hyperthyroidism patients and approximately 17 patients who later progressed to ophthalmopathy. The paper reports TCR Vbeta CDR3 sequencing of roughly 140 peripheral blood samples: approximately 43 ophthalmopathy, 75 to 80 hyperthyroidism and around 17 progressor patients. A discovery cohort of fewer than 110 patients, 43 with Graves' ophthalmopathy and under 60 with stable Graves' hyperthyroidism, was used to find distinguishing TCR V-J signatures. In addition, the study compared T-cell repertoires in thyroid tissue and in blood from several Graves' hyperthyroidism patients.

The paper's findings and limits, for the study overall: Ophthalmopathy was separated from stable hyperthyroidism by a 13 V-J signature model, with 87.88% sensitivity and about 81% specificity obtained in cross-validation and 80%/75% obtained in testing. Most expanded thyroid clonotypes (frequency above 0.001) were also detected in blood, a finding suggesting that blood repertoires may reflect thyroid immune responses. During validation, the model predicted progression to ophthalmopathy a median of about 6.5 months ahead of onset, with around 70% sensitivity and under 85% specificity. Sample size was not statistically predetermined, and investigators were not blinded to group allocation.

Moderately to severely active disease, a Clinical Activity Score of at least 3, a NOSPECS grade of at least 4, and a duration under 3 months were present in ophthalmopathy patients. The study excluded patients with uncontrolled infections, other autoimmune diseases, pregnancy or lactation. Diagnoses were established on the basis of clinical symptoms, serum thyroxine and TRAb, thyroid ultrasound, and orbital computed tomography. PBMCs were isolated from about 9.2 ml of fresh peripheral blood by Ficoll-Paque density gradient centrifugation. Trizol reagent was used to extract total RNA, and RNA quality was then checked on an Agilent 2100 Bioanalyzer. This clonotype appeared many times. Its antigen is not yet known. Base qualities are missing; no much larger clone stands one base away. CDR1 MDHEN and CDR2 SYDVKM are derived from the germline V gene. From the cysteine through the phenylalanine, the CDR3 covers 14 amino acids. Only the CDR3 DNA stays, 42 bases, in frame from base 1. A distance of 13 bases separates the germline ends of V and J, which lose 3 bases and 7 bases respectively.

TCR beta CDR3 regions were amplified from RNA transcripts. The TCR CDR3 was subjected to a first round of RT-PCR using the HTBI primer set and the Qiagen OneStep RT-PCR kit. A second multiplex PCR round built the libraries, followed by size selection and purification. Sequencing of the libraries was done on an Illumina HiSeq2000 using paired-end 100 bp reads. Regarding the original processing steps: SOAPnuke was used to process the raw data, with reads discarded if the reads contained adapters or uncalled bases, had a mean Phred below 15, or lacked an exact constant-primer or identifier match. High-quality paired reads were merged with COPE v1.2.5, and unique nucleotide sequences were defined as clonotypes. MiTCR v1.1 was used to align the clonotypes against IMGT TRBV, TRBD and TRBJ reference segments. Only V-J combinations with frequency above 0.0001, covering about 99% of repertoires, were analysed. The TCS score was defined as the ratio of F50 (clonal expansion) to E x V (chaos), calculated using BLOSUM62-based TCRdist between CDR3 peptides within each V-J. Welch's t-statistics and random forest reduced some 510 V-J features to 13, which were used in a naive Bayes classifier (R e1071). TCRdb redid the processing of the public reads, applying fastp at Q25 and MiXCR, and retained in-frame beta chains. All rows with the same CDR3 protein become a single entry with the most common DNA and genes. None of the V and J calls come from the authors' own analysis; TCRdb made them. Within this sample are 300,000 to 450,000 distinct CDR3 sequences, with about 14% of them counted one time only. The ten top clones hold about 20% of the sample.

The chain is assembled from TRBV28 and TRBJ2-1; the D segment cannot be called with confidence. The sequencing sample was made of blood. The origin of this receptor is a woman aged 25 to 39 with Graves' ophthalmopathy. The CDR3 has the sequence CASSFSRNGNEQFF. The base sequence is TGTGCCAGCAGTTTTAGCCGCAACGGGAATGAGCAGTTCTTC. Joined to the reference TRBV28 and TRBJ2-1 proteins, this CDR3 gives the full variable domain: DVKVTQSSRYLVKRTGEKVFLECVQDMDHENMFWYRQDPGLGLRLIYFSYDVKMKEKGDIPEGYSVSREKKERFSLILESASTNQTSMYLCASSFSRNGNEQFFGPGTRLTVL.